This T cell receptor (beta chain) was identified in a study of T cells in Graves' hyperthyroidism and ophthalmopathy. For the study at large: Prior to any treatment, at the point of initial diagnosis, peripheral blood was collected.

The CDR3 runs 12 residues. The germline V gene encodes CDR1 DFQATT and CDR2 SNEGSKA (reference sequence). V lost 2 bases and J 1 base, leaving 3 bases between the germline ends. Amplification of TCR beta CDR3 regions used RNA as the template. Initially, a first-round RT-PCR of the TCR CDR3 employed the HTBI primer set. TCRdb redid the calling of the multiplex PCR reads with MiXCR, one entry per CDR3 protein. The sample has 400,000 or so distinct CDR3 sequences; 13% to 15% are singletons. This clonotype was observed many times. The rearrangement uses TRBV20-1 and TRBJ1-5, with unresolved D. Input material: blood. The sequence came from a woman aged 25 to 39 with Graves' ophthalmopathy. The CDR3 sequence is CSARRSNQPQHF. The CDR3 DNA sequence: TGCAGTGCTAGACGGAGCAATCAGCCCCAGCATTTT.